These 27 T cell receptor beta chains originate from one sample sequenced in a study of glioma-infiltrating T cells after dendritic cell vaccination. Clones were sequenced by immunoSEQ multiplex PCR, and TCRdb holds only the in-frame ones, with some missing. The sample yields nearly 85,000 clones, over 85% seen once. The starting material was blood, obtained before dendritic cell vaccination. These receptors originate from a human donor with glioblastoma.

The chain couples TRBV4-1 to TRBJ1-5; D possibly corresponds to TRBD1 (5 bases). The V gene lost 3 bases and the J gene lost 3 bases, with 18 bases spanning the gap. The CDR3 has 17 amino acids. Germline-derived CDR1 and CDR2 are MGHRA and YSYEKL. This CDR3 reads CASSHIQGAAYNQPQHF. DNA for the CDR3: TGCGCCAGCAGCCATATTCAAGGGGCAGCCTACAATCAGCCCCAGCATTTT.

The chain joins TRBV11-2 to TRBJ2-3, with D perhaps TRBD1 (5 bases). Looked up from germline, CDR1 is SGHAT and CDR2 is FQNNGV. V dropped 6 bases and J dropped 6 bases, with 7 bases sitting between them. The CDR3 sequence is 11 residues long. For the CDR3, the DNA is TGTGCCAGCAGTTCAGGGGATACGCAGTATTTT. Translation gives CASSSGDTQYF.

The gene calls are TRBV21-1 and TRBJ1-4; the DNA was not compared with TRBD1, the D call given in the table. TRBV21-1 constitutes a pseudogene. The CDR3 sequence is 16 residues long. As DNA, the CDR3 is TGTGCCAGCAGCAAAGGCAGGGGTGTTCCTAATGAAAAACTGTTTTTT. Its protein product is CASSKGRGVPNEKLFF.

The chain is built from TRBV7-3 and TRBJ2-3; TRBD2 matches 12 bases. This CDR3 contains 16 residues. Germline CDR1 SGHTA, CDR2 FQGTGA. V shed 5 bases, J shed 6 bases, and the junction held 9 bases outside the gene matches. CDR3 sequence reads: CASSQRLAGEVDTQYF. CDR3 DNA sequence: TGTGCCAGCAGCCAAAGACTAGCGGGGGAGGTGGATACGCAGTATTTT.

The genes are TRBV7-2 and TRBJ2-7; the match to TRBD2 covers 11 bases. The CDR3 sequence is 15 residues long. The germline gives CDR1 SGHTA, CDR2 FQGNSA. The trim removed 5 bases at V and 2 bases at J, leaving 5 bases unmatched. This CDR3 is CASSTTSGAAYEQYF. The CDR3 coding sequence is TGTGCCAGCAGCACGACTAGCGGGGCGGCCTACGAGCAGTACTTC.

The genes are TRBV4-1 and TRBJ1-5, with TRBD1 as a possible D gene (5 bases). Between the trimmed V and J ends, which lost 0 bases and 10 bases, there was a span of 19 bases. Germline V gene lookup returns CDR1 MGHRA and CDR2 YSYEKL. The CDR3 has 16 residues. In DNA form, the CDR3 reads TGCGCCAGCAGCCAAGATAGGGCGGAGGGGATGGGTCCCCAGCATTTT. Its translation is CASSQDRAEGMGPQHF.

The V gene is TRBV11-3, the J gene TRBJ2-2; TRBD2 might be the D (6 bases). The V and J ends lost 0 bases and 7 bases respectively, with 15 bases between them. Germline CDR1 is SGHNT and CDR2 is YENEEA. The CDR3 covers 16 residues. The CDR3 DNA sequence: TGTGCCAGCAGCTTAGATGACTACCCCGGGAGCGGGGAGCTGTTTTTT. Translating it yields CASSLDDYPGSGELFF.

This clone appeared a few times. This sequence joins TRBV19 and TRBJ2-7; D perhaps matches TRBD1 (5 bases). V was cut by 3 bases and J by 2 bases, with 8 bases left in between. Germline values: CDR1 LNHDA, CDR2 SQIVND (reference sequence). This CDR3 comprises 13 residues. The CDR3 reads CASSIDRAYEQYF. The CDR3 bases are TGTGCCAGTAGTATTGACAGAGCCTACGAGCAGTACTTC.

This clone was seen once. The chain couples TRBV5-6 to TRBJ2-1; 8 bases map to TRBD1. Germline-derived CDR1 and CDR2 are SGHDT and YYEEEE. The V segment lost 2 bases and the J segment 5 bases; nucleotides outside the gene matches: 15. This CDR3 is 18 amino acids long. The CDR3 loop is CASSLGSRQGKKDNEQFF. The CDR3 nucleotides read TGTGCCAGCAGCTTAGGATCCCGACAGGGGAAAAAGGACAATGAGCAGTTCTTC.

The CDR3 is CASRRQISGNTIYF. Written as DNA, the CDR3 is TGTGCCAGCAGAAGACAGATCTCTGGAAACACCATATATTTT. The V call is TRBV2, the J call TRBJ1-3, with D maybe TRBD1 (5 bases). Germline CDR1 SNHLY, CDR2 FYNNEI. The CDR3 has 14 residues. Trimming took off 6 bases at V and 0 bases at J, with 9 bases between the two ends. The complete variable domain, with remaining parts taken from reference TRBV2 and TRBJ1-3, reads EPEVTQTPSHQVTQMGQEVILRCVPISNHLYFYWYRQILGQKVEFLVSFYNNEISEKSEIFDDQFSVERPDGSNFTLKIRSTKLEDSAMYFCASRRQISGNTIYFGEGSWLTVV.

This chain uses TRBV5-1 with TRBJ2-3; maybe TRBD2 (5 bases). This CDR3 contains 16 residues. Germline V gene data show CDR1 as SGHRS and CDR2 as YFSETQ. V gave up 0 bases and J gave up 0 bases, with 11 bases separating them. CDR3 in DNA: TGCGCCAGCAGCTTGGGGCTAGCAGTTAGCACAGATACGCAGTATTTT. Amino acid sequence: CASSLGLAVSTDTQYF.

V and J are TRBV19 and TRBJ2-7; 15 positions agree with TRBD2. Germline assignment: CDR1 LNHDA and CDR2 SQIVND (reference sequence). With V trimmed by 7 bases and J by 2 bases, 9 bases remained unmatched. This CDR3 contains 17 residues. CDR3 coding DNA: TGTGCCAGTACCATGGGGACTAGCGGGGGGCCAACCTACGAGCAGTACTTC. Translation gives CASTMGTSGGPTYEQYF.

The chain is built from TRBV18 and TRBJ2-5; 7 bases match TRBD2. The CDR3 is made up of 14 amino acids. Per germline, CDR1 KGHSH and CDR2 LQKENI. V lost 3 bases, J lost 2 bases, and 3 bases stayed unmatched. This CDR3 reads CASSPGTTQETQYF. CDR3 DNA: TGTGCCAGCTCACCCGGGACTACACAAGAGACCCAGTACTTC. The variable domain in full, completed from reference TRBV18 and TRBJ2-5, reads NAGVMQNPRHLVRRRGQEARLRCSPMKGHSHVYWYRQLPEEGLKFMVYLQKENIIDESGMPKERFSAEFPKEGPSILRIQQVVRGDSAAYFCASSPGTTQETQYFGPGTRLLVL.

The V gene is TRBV30, the J gene TRBJ2-7; D perhaps matches TRBD1 (5 bases). Germline-derived CDR1 and CDR2 are GTSNPN and SVGIG (reference sequence). The CDR3 totals 12 residues. The V and J ends lost 3 bases and 5 bases respectively, with 11 bases between them. The CDR3 is CAWRTKGNEQYF. In DNA, the CDR3 is TGTGCCTGGAGAACCAAGGGGAACGAGCAGTACTTC.

The chain combines TRBV7-9 with TRBJ2-3; D is ambiguous. CDR1 SEHNR and CDR2 FQNEAQ come from the germline V gene (reference sequence). The V end was cut by 6 bases, the J end by 6 bases, with 10 bases between. The CDR3 covers 12 residues. The CDR3 nucleotides are TGTGCCAGCAGTACCGTCCGGGATACGCAGTATTTT. Its protein is CASSTVRDTQYF.

The chain links TRBV7-2 to TRBJ2-5, with 10 bases fitting TRBD1. CDR3 length: 15 residues. Germline V gives CDR1 SGHTA, CDR2 FQGNSA. The ends lost 4 bases at V and 5 bases at J; junction bases unmatched: 7. For the CDR3, the DNA is TGTGCCAGCAGCTCGCAGACAGGGGGCTTTGAGACCCAGTACTTC. It encodes CASSSQTGGFETQYF.

This rearrangement joins TRBV5-1 to TRBJ2-1, with 9 bases that match TRBD2. The J segment lost 0 bases and the V segment lost 4 bases, leaving 14 bases of the junction unmatched. The CDR3 runs to 19 residues. The germline CDR1 and CDR2 sequences are SGHRS and YFSETQ. DNA of the CDR3: TGCGCCAGCAGCCCAGAGGGCGGGAGGGCTTCGAGCTCCTACAATGAGCAGTTCTTC. Its translation: CASSPEGGRASSSYNEQFF.

This sequence joins TRBV7-6 and TRBJ1-1; D is unresolved. V was cut by 3 bases and J by 1 base, with 12 bases left in between. This CDR3 contains 15 residues. In germline, CDR1 is SGHVS, CDR2 FNYEAQ. In DNA, the CDR3 is TGTGCCAGCAGCTTTGGTGACCTAGGGAACACTGAAGCTTTCTTT. This translates into CASSFGDLGNTEAFF. Using reference TRBV7-6 and TRBJ1-1 for the parts outside the CDR3, the full variable domain is GAGVSQSPRYKVTKRGQDVALRCDPISGHVSLYWYRQALGQGPEFLTYFNYEAQQDKSGLPNDRFSAERPEGSISTLTIQRTEQRDSAMYRCASSFGDLGNTEAFFGQGTRLTVV.

The rearrangement uses TRBV7-2 and TRBJ1-2; 7 bases are shared with TRBD1. The trim removed 3 bases at V and 2 bases at J, leaving 6 bases unmatched. This CDR3 is 15 amino acids long. CDR1 and CDR2 from the germline V gene are SGHTA and FQGNSA. The CDR3 sequence is CASSLTGTVNYGYTF. The DNA of the CDR3 is TGTGCCAGCAGCTTGACCGGGACAGTCAACTATGGCTACACCTTC.

The V call is TRBV5-4, the J call TRBJ1-3; 11 nucleotides agree with TRBD1. J gave up 1 base and V 4 bases, and 10 bases lay outside the gene matches. Germline loops: CDR1 SGHNT, CDR2 YYREEE (reference sequence). CDR3 size: 18 residues. The CDR3 DNA reads TGTGCCAGCAGCGACCGGACAGGGGGCGTATTTTCTGGAAACACCATATATTTT. Amino acid sequence: CASSDRTGGVFSGNTIYF.

The chain combines TRBV19 with TRBJ1-5; the D gene is possibly TRBD1 (5 bases). V was cut by 0 bases and J by 0 bases, with 15 bases left in between. CDR3 length equals 18 residues. Germline CDR1 and CDR2: LNHDA and SQIVND (reference sequence). Written as DNA, the CDR3 is TGTGCCAGTAGTATAGATCGGGGACTACTCTATAGCAATCAGCCCCAGCATTTT. Amino acid sequence: CASSIDRGLLYSNQPQHF.

The chain employs TRBV29-1 and TRBJ1-2, with D tentatively TRBD1 (5 bases). The V gene's germline CDR1 is SQVTM and CDR2 ANQGSEA. The CDR3 spans 13 residues. Trimming pared 3 bases from V and 2 bases from J, leaving 10 bases between. The DNA of the CDR3 is TGCAGCGTTGAGCCAGGGTCGAACTATGGCTACACCTTC. It codes for CSVEPGSNYGYTF.

The chain employs TRBV6-1 and TRBJ2-7, with TRBD2 identical over 7 bases. The CDR3 sequence is 14 residues long. Germline V gene lookup returns CDR1 MNHNS and CDR2 SASEGT. V shed 7 bases, J shed 3 bases, and the junction held 9 bases outside the gene matches. The CDR3 region is CASTSTSANYEQYF. The CDR3 nucleotides are TGTGCCAGCACCTCAACTAGCGCCAACTACGAGCAGTACTTC.

This chain uses TRBV6-6 with TRBJ1-5, with 7 bases identical to TRBD1. Trimming removed 6 bases from V and 8 bases from J; junction bases left unmatched: 4. The CDR3 contains 12 residues. The germline V gene has CDR1 MNHNY and CDR2 SVGAGI (reference sequence). This CDR3 reads CASSSDREPQHF. CDR3 DNA: TGTGCCAGCAGCTCCGACAGGGAGCCCCAGCATTTT.

The chain links TRBV6-1 to TRBJ1-5; 9 positions agree with TRBD1. The CDR3 extends over 15 amino acids. CDR1 and CDR2 from the germline V gene are MNHNS and SASEGT. The trim removed 3 bases at V and 4 bases at J, leaving 4 bases unmatched. CDR3: CASSEGTGWNQPQHF. The CDR3 DNA is TGTGCCAGCAGTGAGGGGACAGGGTGGAATCAGCCCCAGCATTTT.

The V call is TRBV29-1, the J call TRBJ2-7; D is possibly TRBD1 (5 bases). CDR1 and CDR2 from the germline V gene are SQVTM and ANQGSEA. The germline V and J ends were trimmed by 1 base and 3 bases, with 13 bases remaining between them. This CDR3 region has 14 residues. The CDR3 bases are TGCAGCGTTGAAGTCCCAGGGAAGGGCTACGAGCAGTACTTC. Encoded protein: CSVEVPGKGYEQYF.

The rearrangement uses TRBV13 and TRBJ1-2; maybe TRBD1 (5 bases). Between the trimmed V and J ends, which lost 0 bases and 7 bases, there was a span of 12 bases. CDR3 size: 14 residues. Germline loops: CDR1 PRHDT, CDR2 FYEKMQ (reference sequence). CDR3 DNA sequence: TGTGCCAGCAGCTTAGGGGGATGGAGGGGTGGCTACACCTTC. Residues: CASSLGGWRGGYTF.